These T cell receptor beta chains were read from a single sample in a study of shared clonotypes between healthy human individuals. Assay used: immunoSEQ multiplex PCR; TCRdb lists only in-frame clones, some missing. The sample comprises 2 million to 2.5 million clones, approximately 95% of which are singletons, and 0.13% rests with the top ten. The sequencing sample was made of naive CD4+ T cells sorted from blood. The origin of the receptors is a man younger than 35 in good health. Both conserved end residues are trimmed from each CDR3. The D gene is left open where the match is weak.

>TRBV18|TRBJ2-5|TRBD2
ASSGGRAQETQY
>TRBV6-5|TRBJ1-2|TRBD1
ASREGAGGYT
>TRBV6-5|TRBJ2-7|-
ASSYGASSYEQY
>TRBV6-5|TRBJ2-7|-
ASSYERTRPYEQY
>TRBV19|TRBJ1-1|-
ASSSLWGQSGYTEAF
>TRBV6-5|TRBJ2-3|TRBD1
ASNKQGLTDTQY
>TRBV2|TRBJ2-7|-
ASSERERVVWY
>TRBV7-9|TRBJ1-6|-
ASSLATLGQNSPLH
>TRBV5-6|TRBJ2-1|TRBD2
ASSLGLADYNEQF
>TRBV4-1|TRBJ2-2|-
ASSQEGAGTGELF
>TRBV6-1|TRBJ1-6|TRBD1
ASSASLGQYNSPLH
>TRBV11-2|TRBJ2-5|-
ASSLDPGGGKVKTQY
>TRBV7-9|TRBJ1-4|TRBD1
ASIHGTGNEKLF
>TRBV5-1|TRBJ2-6|-
ASSWGPGANVLT
>TRBV6-1|TRBJ1-1|-
ASSSPGRMNTEAF
>TRBV5-6|TRBJ2-7|TRBD1
ASSFGQVGTKLDEQY
>TRBV10-3|TRBJ1-4|-
AISESTVAAQGLF
>TRBV9|TRBJ2-2|TRBD1
ASSAAGGASFGELF
>TRBV5-6|TRBJ2-7|-
ASSLGWGSLYEQY
>TRBV7-9|TRBJ1-6|-
ASSFELADSPLH
>TRBV7-2|TRBJ2-7|-
ASSLSGGSYEQY
>TRBV5-4|TRBJ2-3|-
ASSFLSGSTDTQY
>TRBV18|TRBJ1-5|-
ASSDQGSNQPQH
>TRBV6-1|TRBJ2-5|-
ASSEATGTETQY
>TRBV6-5|TRBJ2-7|TRBD1
ASSRDRGYEQY
>TRBV6-5|TRBJ2-7|TRBD1
ASTGQSSYEQY
>TRBV6-5|TRBJ2-7|-
ASSSVSGRYEQY
>TRBV11-2|TRBJ2-5|TRBD2
ASSSYSGEGTQY
>TRBV11-2|TRBJ2-7|TRBD1
ASSFSSGQGVTYEQY
>TRBV30|TRBJ1-1|-
AWSAKIGTEAF
>TRBV5-1|TRBJ1-6|-
ASSPGTADNSPLH
>TRBV7-9|TRBJ1-3|TRBD1
ASRAGTAGNTIY
>TRBV6-1|TRBJ1-4|TRBD1
ASSKGGGEKLF
>TRBV7-2|TRBJ2-7|-
ASSLEGWNYEQY
>TRBV6-5|TRBJ1-2|-
ASSYSGGYGYT
>TRBV5-1|TRBJ1-1|-
ASSLGSSGNTEAF
>TRBV29-1|TRBJ1-2|-
SVEEGTNYGYT
>TRBV6-6|TRBJ2-1|TRBD2
ASSYPGLGEDEQF
>TRBV7-8|TRBJ1-1|-
ASSLRGTEAF
>TRBV9|TRBJ2-2|TRBD2
ASSVGTSGSPGELF
>TRBV28|TRBJ2-2|TRBD1
ASSHFGDRPAGELF
>TRBV10-3|TRBJ1-5|-
ATKAWTDQPQH
>TRBV27|TRBJ2-5|-
ASSSPLGETQY
>TRBV9|TRBJ2-2|-
ASSVAKGAGTNTGELF
>TRBV19|TRBJ1-6|-
ASSLLEGESPLH
>TRBV6-1|TRBJ1-2|TRBD1
ASSPGTGNGYT
>TRBV7-8|TRBJ1-5|-
ASNLGVSNQPQH
>TRBV7-2|TRBJ1-3|-
ASSLVIAAGNTIY
>TRBV5-4|TRBJ1-6|-
ASSSQLDLNSPLH
>TRBV18|TRBJ1-5|-
ASSPPSVSGQPQH
>TRBV2|TRBJ2-7|TRBD1
ASRGAGGSYEQY
>TRBV7-9|TRBJ1-2|-
ASSLSGTYGYT
>TRBV15|TRBJ2-5|TRBD1
ATSSTGVGYQETQY
>TRBV5-4|TRBJ2-5|TRBD1
ASSFPTGAQETQY
>TRBV2|TRBJ2-1|TRBD2
ASEREGLRSSEQF
>TRBV7-3|TRBJ1-1|-
ASSPGSPNTEAF